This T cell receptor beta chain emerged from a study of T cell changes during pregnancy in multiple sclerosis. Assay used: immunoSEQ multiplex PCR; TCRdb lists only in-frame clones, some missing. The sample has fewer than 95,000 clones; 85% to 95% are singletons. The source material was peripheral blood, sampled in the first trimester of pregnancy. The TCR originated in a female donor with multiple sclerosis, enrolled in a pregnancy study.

CDR3 region: CSVDGGTAYEQYF. The CDR3 DNA reads TGCAGCGTTGATGGGGGGACAGCCTACGAGCAGTACTTC. V is TRBV29-1 and J is TRBJ2-7; the D gene is possibly TRBD1 (7 bases). CDR3 length: 13 amino acids. In germline, CDR1 is SQVTM, CDR2 ANQGSEA. V lost 3 bases and J lost 2, with 11 bases in between.